This TCR beta chain stems from a study of naive and memory T cell subsets. Study-level findings and limits: A few larger clonotypes appeared in naive repertoires, especially CD8, possibly memory cells re-expressing CD45RA. Clonotypes are single alpha or beta chains, not paired receptors.

The CDR3 has 15 amino acids. Trimming stripped 2 bases from V and 4 bases from J, with 14 bases between. In germline, CDR1 is MNHEY, CDR2 SVGEGT. Both TRBC1 and TRBC2 were covered by a beta constant-region primer of two equimolar oligonucleotides. Ligated cDNA was amplified by four rounds of PCR with nested alpha and beta constant-region primers and SP2. One entry per CDR3 protein results from TCRdb running MiXCR on the UMI-ligation and nested PCR reads. The sample has 150,000 or so distinct CDR3 sequences, 22% seen once. Concerning this clonotype itself: Its antigen is unidentified.

CD4+ T cell IFNgamma after overnight CMV lysate exposure gave donor CMV status. This sequence was found in a human donor in good health. The J gene is TRBJ1-1, the V gene TRBV6-2 or TRBV6-3, with a tentative D call TRBD1 (5 bases). The sample was naive CD4+ T cells from blood. CDR3 region: CASSYAGPRGTEAFF. Written as DNA, the CDR3 is TGTGCCAGCAGTTACGCGGGACCTCGGGGCACTGAAGCTTTCTTT.